This is a list of T cell receptor beta chains from one sample in a study of cytomegalovirus exposure and HLA in healthy donors. Sequencing used immunoSEQ multiplex PCR; TCRdb keeps in-frame clones, though not all of them. The table for this sample gives approximately 58,000 clones. The sample taken for sequencing was PBMCs. These receptors came from a man aged 18 to 35 in good health and CMV-seropositive. Both conserved end residues are part of each CDR3. The order of the fields is J gene, V gene, CDR3 protein.

TRBJ2-4 TRBV18 CASSPPAAGGFKNIQYF
TRBJ1-4 TRBV2 CASREVRNEKLFF
TRBJ2-7 TRBV13 CASSVGDRSYEQYF
TRBJ1-1 TRBV27 CASSMTGQGAEAFF
TRBJ1-4 TRBV30 CAWSPPQGATNEKLFF
TRBJ2-7 TRBV19 CATAYYEQYF
TRBJ2-7 TRBV6-5 CASSYEGNYEQYF
TRBJ1-2 TRBV10-1 CASSESLDGERGGYTF
TRBJ1-5 TRBV5-6 CASSLLTGGNQPQHF
TRBJ2-5 TRBV7-2 CASSPGLAGLTGETQYF
TRBJ2-7 TRBV14 CASSQGTNNPAYEQYF
TRBJ2-7 TRBV7-9 CASSLVDEQYF
TRBJ2-7 TRBV27 CASSDDSLYEQYF